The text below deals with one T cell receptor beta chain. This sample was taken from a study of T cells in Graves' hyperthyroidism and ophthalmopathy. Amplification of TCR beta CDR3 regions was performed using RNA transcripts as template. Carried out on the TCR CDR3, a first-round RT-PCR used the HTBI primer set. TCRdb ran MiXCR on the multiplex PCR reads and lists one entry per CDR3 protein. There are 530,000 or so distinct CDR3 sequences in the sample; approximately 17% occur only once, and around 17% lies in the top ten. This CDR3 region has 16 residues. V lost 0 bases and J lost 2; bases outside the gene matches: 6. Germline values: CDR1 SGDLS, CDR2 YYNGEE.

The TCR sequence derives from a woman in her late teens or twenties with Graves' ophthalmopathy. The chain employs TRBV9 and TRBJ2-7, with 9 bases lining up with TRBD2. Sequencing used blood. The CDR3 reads CASSVGGGGAAYEQYF. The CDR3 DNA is TGTGCCAGCAGCGTAGGCGGGGGGGGGGCTGCCTACGAGCAGTACTTC.